Listed below are T cell receptor beta chains from one sample, sequenced in a study of human T cells and chemical hapten exposure. One entry per CDR3 protein results from TCRdb running MiXCR on the RACE reads. The data hold 350,000 to 400,000 distinct CDR3 sequences, with about 6% observed a single time. The source material was whole blood, sampled in connection with sensitization to the hapten diphenylcyclopropenone (DPC). These receptors all stem from a young woman with alopecia areata. Some clones in this sample may be carry-over from other donors' samples. Both conserved end residues are part of each CDR3. Each record gives: V gene, D gene, clone size, J gene, CDR3 DNA, CDR3 protein. A D gene is named only where the DNA matches it firmly. Rows may omit the clone size; those that give it use once, few, many or a size class.

TRBV4-2	.	few	TRBJ2-7	TGTGCCAGCAGCCAGTTAATGGGTCGAACAGACTACGAGCAGTACTTC	CASSQLMGRTDYEQYF
TRBV7-2	.	few	TRBJ1-5	TGTGCCAGCAGCTTAGAGGCGGATACTCAGCCCCAGCATTTT	CASSLEADTQPQHF
TRBV27	.	once	TRBJ1-6	TGTGCCAGCGGTTTTCGGAATGTTTATTCACCCCTCCACTTT	CASGFRNVYSPLHF
TRBV4-3	TRBD1	few	TRBJ2-1	TGCGCCAGCAGCCGAGCCGGGACAGGGATAAACAATGAGCAGTTCTTC	CASSRAGTGINNEQFF
TRBV9	TRBD1	.	TRBJ1-4	TGTGCCAGCAGCGGACAGGGGGGCGGTGAAAAACTGTTTTTT	CASSGQGGGEKLFF
TRBV24-1	.	.	TRBJ2-2	TGTGCCACCAGTGATTTGCCCAGGGGAGGAACCACCGGGGAGCTGTTTTTT	CATSDLPRGGTTGELFF
TRBV4-3	TRBD1	many	TRBJ1-4	TGCGCCAGCAGCCAAGCCGGGACAGCTAATGAAAAACTGTTTTTT	CASSQAGTANEKLFF
TRBV11-3	TRBD1	.	TRBJ2-1	TGTGCCAGCAGCTTCGGGCAGGGGGCGCACAATGAGCAGTTCTTC	CASSFGQGAHNEQFF
TRBV6-5	.	many	TRBJ2-1	TGTGCCAGCAGCGGAGGGGGGGCAACCTACAATGAGCAGTTCTTC	CASSGGGATYNEQFF
TRBV9	.	few	TRBJ1-6	TGTGCCAGCAGCGTGGCCCAGTCATTGAATTCACCCCTCCACTTT	CASSVAQSLNSPLHF
TRBV25-1	.	many	TRBJ2-5	TGTGCCAGCAGTGAATACACAGAAGAGACCCAGTACTTC	CASSEYTEETQYF
TRBV2	.	many	TRBJ1-1	TGTGCCAGCAGACCTTCCTATCTTCTCCCTGAAGCTTTCTTT	CASRPSYLLPEAFF
TRBV18	.	many	TRBJ1-1	TGTGCCAGCTCACACGGCGGGGAGGCTGAAGCTTTCTTT	CASSHGGEAEAFF